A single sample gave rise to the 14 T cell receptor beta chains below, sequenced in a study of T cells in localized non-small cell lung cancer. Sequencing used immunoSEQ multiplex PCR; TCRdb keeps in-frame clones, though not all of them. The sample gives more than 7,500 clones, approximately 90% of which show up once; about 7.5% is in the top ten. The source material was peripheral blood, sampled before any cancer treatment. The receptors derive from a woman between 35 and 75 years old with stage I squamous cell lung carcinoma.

CDR3 residues: CASSATREQYF. The CDR3 bases are TGTGCCAGCAGCGCCACTCGAGAACAGTACTTC. The J gene is TRBJ2-7, the V gene TRBV7-6; D gene ambiguous. V lost 5 bases and J 10 bases, leaving 12 bases between the germline ends. Germline assignment: CDR1 SGHVS and CDR2 FNYEAQ. The CDR3 extends over 11 amino acids.

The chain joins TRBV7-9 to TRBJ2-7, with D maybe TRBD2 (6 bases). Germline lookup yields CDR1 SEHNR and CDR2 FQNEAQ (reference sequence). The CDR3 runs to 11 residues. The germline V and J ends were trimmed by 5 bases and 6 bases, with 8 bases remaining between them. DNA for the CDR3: TGTGCCAGCAGCGGGGGGAGCGAGCAGTACTTC. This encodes CASSGGSEQYF.

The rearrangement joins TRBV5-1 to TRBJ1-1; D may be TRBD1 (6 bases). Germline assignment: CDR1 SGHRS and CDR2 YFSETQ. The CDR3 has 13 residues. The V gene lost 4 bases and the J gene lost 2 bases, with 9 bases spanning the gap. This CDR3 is CASSLGTNTEAFF. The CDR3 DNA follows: TGCGCCAGCAGCCTCGGGACAAACACTGAAGCTTTCTTT.

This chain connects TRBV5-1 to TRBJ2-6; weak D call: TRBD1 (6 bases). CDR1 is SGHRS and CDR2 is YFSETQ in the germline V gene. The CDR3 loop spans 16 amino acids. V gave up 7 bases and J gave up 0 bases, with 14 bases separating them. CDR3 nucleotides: TGCGCCAGCGGCGGACAGACTATCTCTGGGGCCAACGTCCTGACTTTC. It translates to CASGGQTISGANVLTF. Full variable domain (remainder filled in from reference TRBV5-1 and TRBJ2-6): KAGVTQTPRYLIKTRGQQVTLSCSPISGHRSVSWYQQTPGQGLQFLFEYFSETQRNKGNFPGRFSGRQFSNSRSEMNVSTLELGDSALYLCASGGQTISGANVLTFGAGSRLTVL.

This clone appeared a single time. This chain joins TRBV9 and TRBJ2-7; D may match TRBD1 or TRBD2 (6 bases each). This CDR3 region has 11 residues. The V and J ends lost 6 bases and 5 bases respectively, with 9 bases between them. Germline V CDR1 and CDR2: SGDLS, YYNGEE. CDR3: CASTRGHEQYF. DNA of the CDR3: TGTGCCAGCACCCGGGGGCACGAGCAGTACTTC.

The CDR3 reads CASRRTISSYNSPLHF. CDR3 DNA sequence: TGTGCCAGTAGGAGGACCATAAGCTCCTATAATTCACCCCTCCACTTT. V usage is TRBV19 and J usage is TRBJ1-6; D gene uncertain. Per the germline V gene, CDR1 is LNHDA and CDR2 is SQIVND (reference sequence). The V end was cut by 6 bases, the J end by 0 bases, with 12 bases between. The CDR3 is 16 amino acids.

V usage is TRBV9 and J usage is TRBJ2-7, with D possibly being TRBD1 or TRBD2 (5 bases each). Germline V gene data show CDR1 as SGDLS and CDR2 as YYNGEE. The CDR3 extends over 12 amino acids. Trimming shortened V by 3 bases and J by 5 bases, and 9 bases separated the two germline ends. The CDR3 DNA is TGTGCCAGCAGCGGTGGGGGAGACGAGCAGTACTTC. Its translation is CASSGGGDEQYF.

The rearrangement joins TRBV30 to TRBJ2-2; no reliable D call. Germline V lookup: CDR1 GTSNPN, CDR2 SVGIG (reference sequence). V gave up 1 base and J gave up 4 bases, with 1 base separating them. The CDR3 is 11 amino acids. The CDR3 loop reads CAWSGTGELFF. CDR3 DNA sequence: TGTGCCTGGAGTGGCACCGGGGAGCTGTTTTTT.

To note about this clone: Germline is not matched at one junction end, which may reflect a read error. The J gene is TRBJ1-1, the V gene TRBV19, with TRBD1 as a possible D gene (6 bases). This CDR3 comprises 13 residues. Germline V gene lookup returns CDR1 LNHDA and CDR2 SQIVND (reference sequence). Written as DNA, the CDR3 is TGTGCCAGTAGTAACAACCGGGACACCTCAGAATCGTTT. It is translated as CASSNNRDTSESF.

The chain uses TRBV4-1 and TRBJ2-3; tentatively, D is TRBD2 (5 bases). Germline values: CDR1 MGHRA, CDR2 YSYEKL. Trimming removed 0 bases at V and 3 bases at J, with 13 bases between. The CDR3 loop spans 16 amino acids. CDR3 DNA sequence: TGCGCCAGCAGCCAAGATCACGGAGAGGGTACAGATACGCAGTATTTT. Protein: CASSQDHGEGTDTQYF.

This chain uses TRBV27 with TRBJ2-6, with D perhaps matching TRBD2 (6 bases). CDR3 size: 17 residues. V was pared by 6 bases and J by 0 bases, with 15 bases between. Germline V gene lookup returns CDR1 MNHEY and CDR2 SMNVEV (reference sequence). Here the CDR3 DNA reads TGTGCCAGCAGCTCTATCCAGGGAGGCTCTGGGGCCAACGTCCTGACTTTC. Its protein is CASSSIQGGSGANVLTF.

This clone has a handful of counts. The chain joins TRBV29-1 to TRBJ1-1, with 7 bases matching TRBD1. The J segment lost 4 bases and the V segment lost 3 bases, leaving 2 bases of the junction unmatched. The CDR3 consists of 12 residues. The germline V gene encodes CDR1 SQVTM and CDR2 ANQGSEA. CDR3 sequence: CSVDGQATEAFF. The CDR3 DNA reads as TGCAGCGTTGATGGACAGGCCACTGAAGCTTTCTTT.

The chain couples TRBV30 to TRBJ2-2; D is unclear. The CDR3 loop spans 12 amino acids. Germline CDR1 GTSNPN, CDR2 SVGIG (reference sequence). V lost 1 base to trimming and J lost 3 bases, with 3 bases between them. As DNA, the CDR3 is TGTGCCTGGAGTGGGGACACCGGGGAGCTGTTTTTT. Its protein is CAWSGDTGELFF.

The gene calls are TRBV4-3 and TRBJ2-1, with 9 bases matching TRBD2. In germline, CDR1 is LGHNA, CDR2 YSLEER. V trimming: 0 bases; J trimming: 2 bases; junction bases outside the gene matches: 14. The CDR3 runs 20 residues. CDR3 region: CASSQDLVGGGAAAYNEQFF. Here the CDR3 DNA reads TGCGCCAGCAGCCAAGATCTTGTGGGCGGGGGGGCCGCCGCCTACAATGAGCAGTTCTTC.